This T cell receptor (beta chain) originates from a study of cytomegalovirus exposure and HLA in healthy donors. Across the whole study: Approximately 83 million unique TCRs from HLA-typed donors were held in an early data release. Overall study findings and caveats: Many donors carried some public TCRs, although rarity characterized most TCR sequences. Available immune exposure information was restricted to CMV serostatus only. The authors judged a highly shared variant cluster likely a sequencing artifact.

Remarks on this clone: What it recognizes is unknown.

60 Vbeta and 13 Jbeta primers were used in PCR. Sequencing used immunoSEQ multiplex PCR; TCRdb keeps in-frame clones, though not all of them. Here the sample spans hundreds of thousands of clones, roughly 91% being singletons. V shed 0 bases and J 0 bases; nucleotides not matched to a gene: 8. Germline CDR1 SGHNT, CDR2 YYREEE (reference sequence). This CDR3 has 19 residues. The chain has TRBV5-4 and TRBJ1-4; 10 nucleotides align to TRBD1. Input material: PBMCs. The clonotype originates from a woman aged 18-29 years in good health and CMV-seronegative. The CDR3 DNA reads TGTGCCAGCAGCTTGGGACAGGGGGCTCCCTTTGCAACTAATGAAAAACTGTTTTTT. It is translated as CASSLGQGAPFATNEKLFF.